This TCR beta chain was recorded in a study of blood T cells in healthy people across ages. Germline V gives CDR1 SQVTM, CDR2 ANQGSEA. Trimming pared 0 bases from V and 6 bases from J, leaving 12 bases between. This CDR3 spans 14 amino acids. PCR was performed a second time for roughly 7 to 12 cycles using a sample-barcoded 5' primer and a J-beta primer mix. TCRdb re-derived calls from the 5' RACE reads in MiXCR, one entry per CDR3 protein. The sample carries approximately 780,000 distinct CDR3 sequences, roughly 24% recorded once. The sample was also linked to a second study, of T cells of mothers and their children.

The specimen sequenced was blood. This chain uses TRBV29-1 with TRBJ2-1; maybe TRBD2 (5 bases). This sequence originates from a boy younger than 18 in good health. The CDR3 nucleotides read TGCAGCGTTGAAGATTATCCTAGCCGCAATGAGCAGTTCTTC. Translated, it gives CSVEDYPSRNEQFF.